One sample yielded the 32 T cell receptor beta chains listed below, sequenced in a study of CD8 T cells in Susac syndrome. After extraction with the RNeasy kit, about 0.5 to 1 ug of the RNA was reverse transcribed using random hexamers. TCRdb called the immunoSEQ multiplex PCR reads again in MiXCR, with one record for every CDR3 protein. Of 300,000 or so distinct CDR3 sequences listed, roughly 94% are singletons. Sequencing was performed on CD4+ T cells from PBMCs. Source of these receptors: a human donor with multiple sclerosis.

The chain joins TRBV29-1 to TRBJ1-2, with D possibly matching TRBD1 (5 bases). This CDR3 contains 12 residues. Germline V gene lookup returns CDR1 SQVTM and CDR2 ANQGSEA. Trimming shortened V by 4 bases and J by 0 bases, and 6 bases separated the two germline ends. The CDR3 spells CSVGGANYGYTF. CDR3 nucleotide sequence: TGCAGCGTTGGGGGGGCTAACTATGGCTACACCTTC.

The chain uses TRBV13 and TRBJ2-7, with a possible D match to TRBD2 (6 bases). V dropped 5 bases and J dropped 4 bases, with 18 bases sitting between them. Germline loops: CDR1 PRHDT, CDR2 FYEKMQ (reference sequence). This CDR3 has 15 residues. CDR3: CASSPRGVVRYEQYF. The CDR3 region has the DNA TGTGCCAGCAGCCCGCGGGGTGTGGTACGGTACGAGCAGTACTTC.

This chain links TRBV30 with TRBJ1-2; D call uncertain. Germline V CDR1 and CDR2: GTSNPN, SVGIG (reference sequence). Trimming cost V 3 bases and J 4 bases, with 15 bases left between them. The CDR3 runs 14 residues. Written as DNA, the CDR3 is TGTGCCTGGAGGTTCTCGCGGCAGACCTATGGCTACACCTTC. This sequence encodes CAWRFSRQTYGYTF.

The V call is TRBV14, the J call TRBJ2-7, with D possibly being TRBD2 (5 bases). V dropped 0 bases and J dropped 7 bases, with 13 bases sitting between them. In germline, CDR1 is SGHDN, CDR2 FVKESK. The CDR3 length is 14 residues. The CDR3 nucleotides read TGTGCCAGCAGCCAAGACTTGAGTTCGGGAGAGCAGTACTTC. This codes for CASSQDLSSGEQYF.

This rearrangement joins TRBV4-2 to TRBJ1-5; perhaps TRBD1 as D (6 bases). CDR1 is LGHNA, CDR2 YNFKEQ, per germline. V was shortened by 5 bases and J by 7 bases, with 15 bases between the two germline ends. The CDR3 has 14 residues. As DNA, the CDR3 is TGTGCCAGCAGCTCTACAGGGTCCGAACAGCCCCAGCATTTT. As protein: CASSSTGSEQPQHF.

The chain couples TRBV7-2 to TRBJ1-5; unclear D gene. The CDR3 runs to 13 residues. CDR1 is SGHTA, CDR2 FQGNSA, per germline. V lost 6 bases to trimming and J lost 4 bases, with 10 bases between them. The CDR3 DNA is TGTGCCAGCAGGTACAGCTCTAATCAGCCCCAGCATTTT. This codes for CASRYSSNQPQHF. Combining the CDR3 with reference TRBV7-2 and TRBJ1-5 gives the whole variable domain GAGVSQSPSNKVTEKGKDVELRCDPISGHTALYWYRQSLGQGLEFLIYFQGNSAPDKSGLPSDRFSAERTGGSVSTLTIQRTQQEDSAVYLCASRYSSNQPQHFGDGTRLSIL.

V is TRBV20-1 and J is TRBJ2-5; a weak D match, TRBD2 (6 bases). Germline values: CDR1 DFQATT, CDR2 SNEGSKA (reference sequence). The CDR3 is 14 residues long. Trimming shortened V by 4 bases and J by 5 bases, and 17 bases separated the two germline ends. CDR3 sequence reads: CSATGGAQHETQYF. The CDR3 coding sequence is TGCAGTGCTACCGGCGGGGCCCAGCACGAGACCCAGTACTTC.

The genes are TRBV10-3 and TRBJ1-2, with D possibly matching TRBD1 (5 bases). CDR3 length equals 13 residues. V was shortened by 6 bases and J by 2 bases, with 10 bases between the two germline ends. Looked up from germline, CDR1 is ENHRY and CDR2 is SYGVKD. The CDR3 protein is CAIRGGSNYGYTF. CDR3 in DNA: TGTGCCATCAGGGGGGGTAGCAACTATGGCTACACCTTC.

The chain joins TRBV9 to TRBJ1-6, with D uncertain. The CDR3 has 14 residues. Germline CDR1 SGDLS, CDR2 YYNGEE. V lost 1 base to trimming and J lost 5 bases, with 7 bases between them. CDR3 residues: CASSVRENNSPLHF. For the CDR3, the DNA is TGTGCCAGCAGCGTACGAGAAAATAATTCACCCCTCCACTTT.

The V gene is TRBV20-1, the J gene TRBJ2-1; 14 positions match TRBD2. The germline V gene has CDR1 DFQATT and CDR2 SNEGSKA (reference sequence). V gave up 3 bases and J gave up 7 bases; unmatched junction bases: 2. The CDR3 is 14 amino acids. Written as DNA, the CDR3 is TGCAGTGCTAGCAGGACTAGCGGGAGGAATGAGCAGTTCTTC. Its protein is CSASRTSGRNEQFF.

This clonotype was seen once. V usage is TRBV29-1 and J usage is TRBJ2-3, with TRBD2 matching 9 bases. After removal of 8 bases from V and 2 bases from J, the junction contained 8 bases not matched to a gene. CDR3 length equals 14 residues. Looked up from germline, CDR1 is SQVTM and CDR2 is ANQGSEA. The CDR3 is CSLKASGTTDTQYF. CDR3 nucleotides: TGCAGCTTAAAGGCTAGCGGGACCACAGATACGCAGTATTTT.

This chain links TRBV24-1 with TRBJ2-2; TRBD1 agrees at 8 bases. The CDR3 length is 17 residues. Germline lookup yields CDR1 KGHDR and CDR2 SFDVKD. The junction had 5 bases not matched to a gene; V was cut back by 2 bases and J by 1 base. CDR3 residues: CATSDSFGQGNTGELFF. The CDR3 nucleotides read TGTGCCACCAGTGATTCCTTCGGACAGGGGAACACCGGGGAGCTGTTTTTT.

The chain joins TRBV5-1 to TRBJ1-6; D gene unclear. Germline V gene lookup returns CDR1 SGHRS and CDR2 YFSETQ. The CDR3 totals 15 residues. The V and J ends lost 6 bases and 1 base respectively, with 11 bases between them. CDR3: CASKEDVSYNSPLHF. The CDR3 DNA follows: TGCGCCAGCAAGGAAGACGTATCCTATAATTCACCCCTCCACTTT.

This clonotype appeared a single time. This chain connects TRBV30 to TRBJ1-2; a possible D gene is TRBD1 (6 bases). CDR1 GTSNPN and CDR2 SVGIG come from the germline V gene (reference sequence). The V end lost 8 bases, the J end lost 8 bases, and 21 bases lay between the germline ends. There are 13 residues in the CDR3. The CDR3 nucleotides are TGTGCCGTACAGGGACCGACTATGGACGGCTACACCTTC. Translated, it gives CAVQGPTMDGYTF.

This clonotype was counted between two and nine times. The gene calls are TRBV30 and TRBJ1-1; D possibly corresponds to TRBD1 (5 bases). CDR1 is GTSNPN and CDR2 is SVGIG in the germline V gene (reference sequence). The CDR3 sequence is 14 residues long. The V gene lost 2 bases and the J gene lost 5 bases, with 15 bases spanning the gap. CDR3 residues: CAWSTTGGETEAFF. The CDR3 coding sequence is TGTGCCTGGAGTACAACAGGCGGGGAGACTGAAGCTTTCTTT.

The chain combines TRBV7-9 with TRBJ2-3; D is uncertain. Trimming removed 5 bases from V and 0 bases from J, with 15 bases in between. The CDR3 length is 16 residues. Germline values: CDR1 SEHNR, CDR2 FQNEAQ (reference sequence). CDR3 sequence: CASSPGPLVSTDTQYF. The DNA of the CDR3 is TGTGCCAGCAGCCCAGGACCGCTTGTGAGCACAGATACGCAGTATTTT.

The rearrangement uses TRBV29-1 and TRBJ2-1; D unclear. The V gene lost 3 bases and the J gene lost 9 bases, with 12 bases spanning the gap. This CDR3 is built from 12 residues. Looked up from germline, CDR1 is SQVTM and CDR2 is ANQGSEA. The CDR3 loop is CSVDPPFFEQFF. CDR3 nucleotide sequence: TGCAGCGTTGATCCACCCTTTTTTGAGCAGTTCTTC.

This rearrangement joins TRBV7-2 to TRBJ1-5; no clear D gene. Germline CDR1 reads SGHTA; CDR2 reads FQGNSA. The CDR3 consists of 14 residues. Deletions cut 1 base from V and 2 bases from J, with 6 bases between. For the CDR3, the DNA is TGTGCCAGCAGCTTAGTGGGCCGCAATCAGCCCCAGCATTTT. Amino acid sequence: CASSLVGRNQPQHF.

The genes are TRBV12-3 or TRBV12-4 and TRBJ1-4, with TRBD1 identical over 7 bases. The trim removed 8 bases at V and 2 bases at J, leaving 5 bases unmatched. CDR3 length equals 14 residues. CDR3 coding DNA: TGTGCCAGCCACCCCAGGGGGACTAATGAAAAACTGTTTTTT. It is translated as CASHPRGTNEKLFF.

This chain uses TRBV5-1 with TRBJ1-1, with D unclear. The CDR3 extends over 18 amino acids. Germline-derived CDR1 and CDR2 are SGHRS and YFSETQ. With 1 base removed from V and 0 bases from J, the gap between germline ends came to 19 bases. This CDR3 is CASSLSPASVTLNTEAFF. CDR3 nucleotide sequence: TGCGCCAGCAGCTTGTCCCCGGCCTCCGTGACTTTGAACACTGAAGCTTTCTTT.

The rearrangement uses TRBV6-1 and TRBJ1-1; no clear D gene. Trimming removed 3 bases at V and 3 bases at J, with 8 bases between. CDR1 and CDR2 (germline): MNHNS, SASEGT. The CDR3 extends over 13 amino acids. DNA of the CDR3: TGTGCCAGCAGTGAGGGAGCGCACACTGAAGCTTTCTTT. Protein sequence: CASSEGAHTEAFF.

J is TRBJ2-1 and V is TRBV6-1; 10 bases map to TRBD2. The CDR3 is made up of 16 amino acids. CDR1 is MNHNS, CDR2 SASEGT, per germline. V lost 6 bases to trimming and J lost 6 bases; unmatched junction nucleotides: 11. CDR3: CASRARSGREINEQFF. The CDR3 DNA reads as TGTGCCAGCAGGGCGAGAAGCGGGAGGGAGATCAATGAGCAGTTCTTC.

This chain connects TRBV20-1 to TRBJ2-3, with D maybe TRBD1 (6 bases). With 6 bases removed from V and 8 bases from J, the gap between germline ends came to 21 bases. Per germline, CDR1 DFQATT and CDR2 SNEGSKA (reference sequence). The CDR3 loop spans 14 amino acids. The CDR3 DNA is TGCAGTGCCCAGGGGACGGCTGTGGTGGTTACGCAGTATTTT. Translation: CSAQGTAVVVTQYF.

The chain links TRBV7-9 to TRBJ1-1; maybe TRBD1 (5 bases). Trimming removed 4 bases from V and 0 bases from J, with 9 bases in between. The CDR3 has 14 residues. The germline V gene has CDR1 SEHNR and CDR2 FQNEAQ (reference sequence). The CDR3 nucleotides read TGTGCCAGCAGCTCGACAGATATGAACACTGAAGCTTTCTTT. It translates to CASSSTDMNTEAFF.

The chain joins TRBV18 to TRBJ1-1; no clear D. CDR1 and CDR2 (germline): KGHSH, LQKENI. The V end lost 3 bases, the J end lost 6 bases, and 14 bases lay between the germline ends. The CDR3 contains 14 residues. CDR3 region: CASSPPSGVPEAFF. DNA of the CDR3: TGTGCCAGCTCACCCCCGTCCGGGGTGCCTGAAGCTTTCTTT.

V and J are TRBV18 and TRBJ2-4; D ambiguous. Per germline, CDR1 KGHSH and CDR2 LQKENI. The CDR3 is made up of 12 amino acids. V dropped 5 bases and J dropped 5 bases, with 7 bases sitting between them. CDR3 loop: CASSDRENIQYF. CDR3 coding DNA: TGTGCCAGCTCAGACCGGGAAAACATTCAGTACTTC.

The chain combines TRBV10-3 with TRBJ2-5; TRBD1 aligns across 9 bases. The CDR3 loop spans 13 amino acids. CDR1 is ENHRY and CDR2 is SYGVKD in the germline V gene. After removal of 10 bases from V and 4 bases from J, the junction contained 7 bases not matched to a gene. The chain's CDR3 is CATNTGGAETQYF. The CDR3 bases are TGTGCCACCAATACAGGGGGCGCAGAGACCCAGTACTTC.

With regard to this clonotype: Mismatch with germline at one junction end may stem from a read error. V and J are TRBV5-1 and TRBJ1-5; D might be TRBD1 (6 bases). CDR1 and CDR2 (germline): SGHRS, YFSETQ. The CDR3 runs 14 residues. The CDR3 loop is CASSLQGGNQPQHF. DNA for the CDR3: TGTGCCAGCTCATTACAGGGTGGCAATCAGCCCCAGCATTTT.

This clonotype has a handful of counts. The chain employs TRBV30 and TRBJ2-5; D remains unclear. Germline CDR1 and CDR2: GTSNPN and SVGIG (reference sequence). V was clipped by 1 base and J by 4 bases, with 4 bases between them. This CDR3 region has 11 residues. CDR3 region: CAWSGGETQYF. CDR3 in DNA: TGTGCCTGGAGTGGGGGAGAGACCCAGTACTTC.

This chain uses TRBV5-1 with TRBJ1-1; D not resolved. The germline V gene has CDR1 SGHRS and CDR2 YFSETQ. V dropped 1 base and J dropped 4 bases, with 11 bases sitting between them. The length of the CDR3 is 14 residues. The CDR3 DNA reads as TGCGCCAGCAGCTTGCTGGAATCGGGCACTGAAGCTTTCTTT. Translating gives CASSLLESGTEAFF. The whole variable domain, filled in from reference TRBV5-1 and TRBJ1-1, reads KAGVTQTPRYLIKTRGQQVTLSCSPISGHRSVSWYQQTPGQGLQFLFEYFSETQRNKGNFPGRFSGRQFSNSRSEMNVSTLELGDSALYLCASSLLESGTEAFFGQGTRLTVV.

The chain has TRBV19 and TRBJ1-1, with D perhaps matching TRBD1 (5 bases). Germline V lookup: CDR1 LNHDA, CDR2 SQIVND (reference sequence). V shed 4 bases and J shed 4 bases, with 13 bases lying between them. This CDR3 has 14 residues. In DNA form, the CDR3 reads TGTGCCAGTAGTAAACAGGCGGGAAGCACTGAAGCTTTCTTT. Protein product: CASSKQAGSTEAFF.

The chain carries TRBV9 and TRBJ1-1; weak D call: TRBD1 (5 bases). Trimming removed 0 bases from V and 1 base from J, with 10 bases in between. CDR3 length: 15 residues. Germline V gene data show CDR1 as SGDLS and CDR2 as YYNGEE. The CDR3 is CASSVGSGQNTEAFF. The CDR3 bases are TGTGCCAGCAGCGTAGGATCGGGGCAGAACACTGAAGCTTTCTTT. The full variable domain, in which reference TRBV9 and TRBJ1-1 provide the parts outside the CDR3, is DSGVTQTPKHLITATGQRVTLRCSPRSGDLSVYWYQQSLDQGLQFLIQYYNGEERAKGNILERFSAQQFPDLHSELNLSSLELGDSALYFCASSVGSGQNTEAFFGQGTRLTVV.